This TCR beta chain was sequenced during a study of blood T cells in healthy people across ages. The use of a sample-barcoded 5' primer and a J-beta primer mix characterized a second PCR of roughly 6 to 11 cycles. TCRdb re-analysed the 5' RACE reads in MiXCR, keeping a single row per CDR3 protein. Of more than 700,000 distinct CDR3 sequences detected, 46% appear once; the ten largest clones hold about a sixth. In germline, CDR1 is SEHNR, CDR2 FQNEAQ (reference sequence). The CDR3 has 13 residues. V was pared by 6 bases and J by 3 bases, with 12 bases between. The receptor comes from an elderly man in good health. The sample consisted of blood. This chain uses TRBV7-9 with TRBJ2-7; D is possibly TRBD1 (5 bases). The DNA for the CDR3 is TGTGCCAGCAGTTTGGACACGGACTACGAGCAGTACTTC. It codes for CASSLDTDYEQYF.